This T cell receptor beta chain emerged from a study of T cells after yellow fever vaccination. Study-level results: Post-booster repertoires again held most primary-vaccination clones (about 95% CD4, about 90% CD8). A minor fraction of clonotypes spanned both CD4 and CD8 compartments.

In this sample, this clonotype turned up many times. Its target is not known. Universal primer sites and UMIs were introduced during 5'RACE template-switching synthesis of TCR cDNA. Each CDR3 protein is one row after TCRdb ran MiXCR on the 5' RACE reads. The profile shows about 160,000 distinct CDR3 sequences, less than 9% of them singletons. V was shortened by 8 bases and J by 4 bases, with 18 bases between the two germline ends. CDR3 length: 14 residues. Germline CDR1 reads SQVTM; CDR2 reads ANQGSEA. This TCR was sampled from a man aged 18-30 years who received the YFV17D yellow fever vaccine. The chain employs TRBV29-1 and TRBJ1-3; D unresolved. Sequencing was performed on CD4+ T cells sorted from PBMCs, taken about 5 days after the first yellow fever vaccination. In nucleotides, the CDR3 is TGCAGCTGCCCCAAGGGAGGAGGCGGAAACACCATATATTTT. Its translation is CSCPKGGGGNTIYF.